The 21 T cell receptor beta chains presented below share a single source sample, sequenced in a study of molecular identifiers for immune sequencing clone quantification. TCRdb recomputed calls from the PCR reads with MiXCR, one row per CDR3 protein. The table records 300,000 to 350,000 distinct CDR3 sequences, around a fifth of them present only once. Material for sequencing was naive CD8+ T cells from blood, with Jurkat cell RNA spiked in. Subset: FACS-sorted CD8+CD4-CCR7+CD45RA+ naive T cells. These receptors originate from a human donor in good health. Some libraries in this study had Jurkat cell RNA spiked in.

This clonotype appeared many times. The rearrangement uses TRBV13 and TRBJ2-7; no definite D call. V was shortened by 5 bases and J by 0 bases, with 14 bases between the two germline ends. Germline CDR1 and CDR2: PRHDT and FYEKMQ (reference sequence). This CDR3 has 15 amino acids. The CDR3 is CASSPRGLSSYEQYF. For the CDR3, the DNA is TGTGCCAGCAGCCCTCGCGGCCTTAGCTCCTACGAGCAGTACTTC.

This clonotype was found many times. The chain recombines TRBV7-2 with TRBJ1-1; no firm D call. CDR3 length equals 12 residues. Germline V gene sequence: CDR1 SGHTA, CDR2 FQGNSA. Trimming pared 3 bases from V and 3 bases from J, leaving 5 bases between. The CDR3 region is CASSFAYTEAFF. CDR3 in DNA: TGTGCCAGCAGCTTTGCCTACACTGAAGCTTTCTTT. The full variable domain, in which reference TRBV7-2 and TRBJ1-1 provide the parts outside the CDR3, is GAGVSQSPSNKVTEKGKDVELRCDPISGHTALYWYRQSLGQGLEFLIYFQGNSAPDKSGLPSDRFSAERTGGSVSTLTIQRTQQEDSAVYLCASSFAYTEAFFGQGTRLTVV.

The chain employs TRBV4-3 and TRBJ1-1; 8 bases fit TRBD1. This CDR3 region has 15 residues. Germline V lookup: CDR1 LGHNA, CDR2 YSLEER. J was trimmed by 0 bases and V by 7 bases; bases with no gene match: 7. The CDR3 sequence: CASNDGQGLNTEAFF. CDR3 DNA: TGCGCCAGCAACGATGGACAGGGCTTGAACACTGAAGCTTTCTTT.

This clonotype appeared many times. V usage is TRBV28 and J usage is TRBJ2-3; D call uncertain. Trimming cost V 7 bases and J 0 bases, with 14 bases left between them. CDR1 MDHEN and CDR2 SYDVKM come from the germline V gene. The CDR3 is 15 amino acids. The CDR3 region is CASMPRLTSTDTQYF. The CDR3 coding sequence is TGTGCCAGCATGCCCAGGTTAACTAGCACAGATACGCAGTATTTT.

This clonotype was observed at least ten times. The chain recombines TRBV12-3 or TRBV12-4 with TRBJ2-2, with 7 bases aligning to TRBD1. Trimming cost V 5 bases and J 2 bases; bases outside gene matches: 2. The CDR3 is 14 residues long. CDR3 DNA: TGTGCCAGCAGTGGGACAGACAACACCGGGGAGCTGTTTTTT. Residues: CASSGTDNTGELFF.

The chain links TRBV23-1 to TRBJ1-4; a possible D gene is TRBD1 (5 bases). TRBV23-1 is labeled an ORF, and its function is uncertain. There are 16 residues in the CDR3. V was shortened by 4 bases and J by 0 bases, with 12 bases between the two germline ends. CDR3 sequence reads: CASSRLDTATNEKLFF. The CDR3 DNA reads as TGCGCCAGCAGTCGCCTGGACACCGCAACTAATGAAAAACTGTTTTTT.

This clonotype showed up many times. This chain connects TRBV29-1 to TRBJ2-2, with D unclear. In germline, CDR1 is SQVTM, CDR2 ANQGSEA. V lost 6 bases, J lost 5 bases, and 7 bases lay in between. The length of the CDR3 is 11 residues. The CDR3 bases are TGCAGCGTAGTTGAAACCGGGGAGCTGTTTTTT. Amino acid sequence: CSVVETGELFF.

This clonotype has at least ten counts. The DNA of the CDR3 is TGTGCCAGCAGCCAAGATTTGGACAATGAGCAGTTCTTC. Protein sequence: CASSQDLDNEQFF. This chain joins TRBV3-1 and TRBJ2-1; D remains unclear. Germline values: CDR1 LGHDT, CDR2 YNNKEL (reference sequence). The CDR3 loop spans 13 amino acids. V lost 0 bases to trimming and J lost 5 bases, with 5 bases between them.

The sample holds a few counts of this clonotype. The gene calls are TRBV10-3 and TRBJ2-7, with D uncertain. Trimming removed 2 bases from V and 3 bases from J, with 11 bases in between. Germline assignment: CDR1 ENHRY and CDR2 SYGVKD. The CDR3 is 14 residues long. This CDR3 reads CAISEPGGRYEQYF. In DNA, the CDR3 is TGTGCCATCAGTGAGCCGGGTGGCCGCTACGAGCAGTACTTC.

Ten or more counts support this clonotype. This sequence joins TRBV7-9 and TRBJ1-1, with TRBD1 identical over 7 bases. The CDR3 spans 18 residues. The V gene end was trimmed by 4 bases and the J gene end by 2 bases; junction bases not matched to a gene: 16. Germline V gives CDR1 SEHNR, CDR2 FQNEAQ (reference sequence). CDR3 nucleotides: TGTGCCAGCAGCTCCCCTAGCCCCAAGGGACAGATAAACACTGAAGCTTTCTTT. This sequence encodes CASSSPSPKGQINTEAFF.

This clonotype came up a few times. This chain links TRBV7-6 with TRBJ2-7, with 11 bases aligning to TRBD2. The CDR3 sequence is 12 residues long. The germline V gene encodes CDR1 SGHVS and CDR2 FNYEAQ. The trim removed 5 bases at V and 9 bases at J, leaving 3 bases unmatched. In DNA, the CDR3 is TGTGCCAGCAGCCCGGGACTAGCGGCGCAGTACTTC. This codes for CASSPGLAAQYF. Full variable domain (rest looked up from reference TRBV7-6 and TRBJ2-7): GAGVSQSPRYKVTKRGQDVALRCDPISGHVSLYWYRQALGQGPEFLTYFNYEAQQDKSGLPNDRFSAERPEGSISTLTIQRTEQRDSAMYRCASSPGLAAQYFGPGTRLTVT.

At least ten counts were recorded for this clonotype. The rearrangement links TRBV12-5 to TRBJ2-1, with 9 bases lining up with TRBD1. V was pared by 1 base and J by 7 bases, with 5 bases of the junction left unmatched. Germline loops: CDR1 LGHNT, CDR2 FRNRAP. This CDR3 comprises 15 residues. The DNA of the CDR3 is TGTGCTAGTGGTTTGGGGGGGACAGGGTTAAATGAGCAGTTCTTC. This gives the protein CASGLGGTGLNEQFF.

Worth noting for this clonotype: This could be a read error, since a much larger clone is one nucleotide away. V and J are TRBV7-9 and TRBJ2-7; D is ambiguous. CDR3 size: 12 residues. The germline V gene has CDR1 SEHNR and CDR2 FQNEAQ (reference sequence). The V end was cut by 1 base, the J end by 7 bases, with 8 bases between. In DNA, the CDR3 is TGTGCCAGCAGCTTAGGGATGATGGAGCAGTACTTC. Its protein product is CASSLGMMEQYF.

In this sample, this clonotype turned up many times. The V gene is TRBV6-1, the J gene TRBJ2-7; D not certain. The germline V and J ends were trimmed by 1 base and 3 bases, with 13 bases remaining between them. There are 15 residues in the CDR3. In germline, CDR1 is MNHNS, CDR2 SASEGT. The CDR3 bases are TGTGCCAGCAGTGAAGTCCGGGCAGGCCACTACGAGCAGTACTTC. Translated, it gives CASSEVRAGHYEQYF.

This clonotype was seen repeatedly, ten times or more. V usage is TRBV20-1 and J usage is TRBJ2-2, with D unclear. The germline gives CDR1 DFQATT, CDR2 SNEGSKA (reference sequence). The CDR3 consists of 15 residues. The V end lost 5 bases, the J end lost 1 base, and 14 bases lay between the germline ends. The CDR3 loop reads CSAEGPSGNTGELFF. CDR3 DNA: TGCAGTGCTGAAGGTCCTTCGGGGAACACCGGGGAGCTGTTTTTT.

In this sample, this clonotype turned up many times. V usage is TRBV28 and J usage is TRBJ2-3, with TRBD2 matching over 10 bases. In germline, CDR1 is MDHEN, CDR2 SYDVKM. The CDR3 runs 15 residues. The V and J ends lost 4 bases and 6 bases, in that order; junction bases with no gene match: 7. CDR3: CASSYSAGGRDTQYF. CDR3 nucleotides: TGTGCCAGCAGTTATTCAGCGGGGGGGAGGGATACGCAGTATTTT.

The table lists this clonotype with many counts. The gene calls are TRBV6-2 or TRBV6-3 and TRBJ2-5; tentatively, D is TRBD2 (5 bases). V gave up 2 bases and J gave up 2 bases, with 9 bases separating them. This CDR3 contains 14 residues. The V gene's germline CDR1 is MNHEY and CDR2 SVGEGT. In nucleotides, the CDR3 is TGTGCCAGCAGTTACAGAGGGTTTCAAGAGACCCAGTACTTC. This translates into CASSYRGFQETQYF.

This clonotype was detected ten times or more. The V call is TRBV6-5, the J call TRBJ1-6; no clear D. V was cut by 1 base and J by 3 bases, with 13 bases left in between. CDR3 length equals 17 residues. Germline assignment: CDR1 MNHEY and CDR2 SVGAGI. The DNA of the CDR3 is TGTGCCAGCAGTTACTTAAAACGGACGGGCTATAATTCACCCCTCCACTTT. This encodes CASSYLKRTGYNSPLHF.

In regard to this clonotype: Because it lacks the conserved phenylalanine or tryptophan at the end, this CDR3 is likely a read error. The chain combines TRBV4-2 with TRBJ1-1; D ambiguous. This CDR3 has 12 residues. V was pared by 0 bases and J by 8 bases, with 7 bases between. Germline V gene sequence: CDR1 LGHNA, CDR2 YNFKEQ. The CDR3 spells CASSQEGIEAFV. The CDR3 DNA reads as TGTGCCAGCAGCCAAGAGGGGATCGAAGCTTTCGTT.

This clonotype appeared many times. This chain joins TRBV28 and TRBJ2-3; D gene ambiguous. The germline V gene has CDR1 MDHEN and CDR2 SYDVKM. Trimming cost V 5 bases and J 5 bases, with 11 bases left between them. The CDR3 length is 13 residues. The CDR3 nucleotides read TGTGCCAGCAGTCATCTGATGGGAGATACGCAGTATTTT. Protein sequence: CASSHLMGDTQYF.

Of note for this clonotype: A much larger clone differs from this one at a single base, so this may be a read error. The chain employs TRBV12-3 or TRBV12-4 and TRBJ2-1, with 9 bases matching TRBD2. Trimming at V came to 11 bases and at J to 14 bases, leaving 13 bases not matched to a gene. This CDR3 contains 12 residues. CDR3 sequence: CAGIGLAPEKFF. CDR3 DNA sequence: TGTGCCGGCATCGGACTAGCGCCCGAGAAGTTCTTC.